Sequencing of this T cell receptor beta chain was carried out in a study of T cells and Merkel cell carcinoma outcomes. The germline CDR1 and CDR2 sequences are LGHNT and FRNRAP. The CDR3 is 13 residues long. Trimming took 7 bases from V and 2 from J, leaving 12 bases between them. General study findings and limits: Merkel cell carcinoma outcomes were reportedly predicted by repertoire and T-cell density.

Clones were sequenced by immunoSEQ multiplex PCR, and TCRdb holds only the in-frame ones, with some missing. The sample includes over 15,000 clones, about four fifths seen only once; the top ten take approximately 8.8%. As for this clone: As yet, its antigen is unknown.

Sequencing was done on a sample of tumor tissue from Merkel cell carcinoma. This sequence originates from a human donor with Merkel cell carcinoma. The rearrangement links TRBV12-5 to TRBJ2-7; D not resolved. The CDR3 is CASVGYRAYEQYF. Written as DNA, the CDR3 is TGTGCTAGTGTCGGCTACAGAGCCTACGAGCAGTACTTC.